The clone carrying this T cell receptor beta chain has only a few counts. The antigen is undetermined. TCRdb called the 5' RACE reads again in MiXCR, with one record for every CDR3 protein. The sample has 550,000 to 750,000 distinct CDR3 sequences, roughly 12% seen once. This sample is part of a study of T cells after yellow fever vaccination. Whole-study results and caveats: Weaker overall was a secondary response that nonetheless peaked faster, on day 5 versus 15.

The CDR3 has 15 amino acids. The germline V gene encodes CDR1 SGHTA and CDR2 FQGNSA. V lost 2 bases, J lost 9 bases, and 9 bases stayed unmatched. Sample: PBMCs, taken on the day of the yellow fever booster vaccination. The rearrangement links TRBV7-2 to TRBJ2-1, with 8 bases that match TRBD2. This TCR was recovered from a man under 40 who received the YFV17D yellow fever vaccine. The CDR3 sequence is CASSLTPSGYGEQFF. The CDR3 DNA reads as TGTGCCAGCAGCTTAACTCCTAGCGGGTACGGTGAGCAGTTCTTC.